These T cell receptor beta chains were read from a single sample in a study of blood T cell repertoires in COVID-19. Libraries were prepared by immunoSEQ multiplex PCR; TCRdb keeps only in-frame clonotypes and omits some of them. The data show just over 250,000 clones, about 90% seen once. What was sequenced was peripheral blood. These receptors were obtained from a person aged 18 to 30 with COVID-19, enrolled during active disease. Both conserved end residues are part of each CDR3. Size is stated for part of the rows, as once, few or many counts, or as a class when the clone is expanded.

>TRBJ1-4|-|TRBV9
CASSVKGLTNEKLFF
>TRBJ2-7|-|TRBV6-2/TRBV6-3
CASSYPLRQASSYEQYF
>TRBJ2-5|-|TRBV5-4
CASSLGGLQETQYF
>TRBJ2-3|-|TRBV7-9
CASSLREGMEDTQYF
>TRBJ2-3|-|TRBV28
CASNPGGPLSPQYF
>TRBJ1-2|-|TRBV7-2
CASSLGTDRGHGYTF
>TRBJ2-2|-|TRBV5-4
CASSPPPPRTGELFF
>TRBJ2-1|-|TRBV9
CASNPGGDSYNEQFF
>TRBJ2-1|once|TRBV6-5
CASTLDRGFYNEQFF
>TRBJ1-3|-|TRBV7-9
CASSLNVGGSGNTIYF
>TRBJ2-2|-|TRBV2
CASRLGLETGELFF
>TRBJ1-1|-|TRBV7-9
CASSFQDTEAFF
>TRBJ1-4|-|TRBV2
CASSGETNEKLFF
>TRBJ2-7|-|TRBV9
CASSVGDRENEQYF
>TRBJ2-2|-|TRBV5-4
CASSSGTYTGELFF
>TRBJ2-7|-|TRBV11-2
CASSLIYEQYF
>TRBJ2-2|-|TRBV29-1
CSVGGQSNTGELFF
>TRBJ2-2|-|TRBV5-1
CASSALLQGRGAGELFF
>TRBJ2-1|-|TRBV7-9
CASSLRTDGTTVGNEQFF
>TRBJ1-5|-|TRBV28
CASSLLVGYDQPQHF
>TRBJ1-2|-|TRBV5-1
CASSLIQVKDGYTF
>TRBJ1-2|-|TRBV5-6
CASSLEIGAGLGGHGYTF
>TRBJ2-3|-|TRBV6-5
CASSYKLAGGTDTQYF
>TRBJ1-2|-|TRBV29-1
CSVEDPEGDANYGYTF
>TRBJ2-1|-|TRBV5-4
CASSLEAGSTKRGNEQFF
>TRBJ1-1|-|TRBV3-1/TRBV3-2
CASSQGQGNTEAFF
>TRBJ2-7|few|TRBV7-9
CASSFTSGNGFSYEQYF
>TRBJ2-5|-|TRBV3-1/TRBV3-2
CASSRAGLEETQYF
>TRBJ1-1|-|TRBV30
CAWSGTWRTEAFF
>TRBJ2-1|-|TRBV11-2
CASSLTPSDEQFF
>TRBJ1-5|once|TRBV4-3
CASSQDRGSQPQHF
>TRBJ2-3|-|TRBV7-2
CASSDLAPGSTDTQYF
>TRBJ2-2|-|TRBV6-5
CASRTGTSGTGELFF
>TRBJ2-2|-|TRBV5-4
CASSLGSTGELFF